This T cell receptor beta chain was sequenced for a study of CD8 T cells in ankylosing spondylitis. This CDR3 has 15 amino acids. In germline, CDR1 is DFQATT, CDR2 SNEGSKA (reference sequence). MiXCR, applied by TCRdb to the 5' RACE reads, yields one record per CDR3 protein. The sample contains some 150,000 distinct CDR3 sequences, roughly 44% of which appear only once. With respect to this clonotype: Compared with germline, one end of the junction differs, possibly owing to a read error.

The receptor was derived from a male donor with ankylosing spondylitis. The chain has TRBV20-1 and TRBJ2-7, with D possibly TRBD1 on 5 matching bases. Sample: synovial fluid, either unsorted or a sorted T cell fraction (not recorded which). CDR3 bases: TGCTGTGCTAGAGATCTGGGGCAGGATTACTACGAGCAGTACTTC. This translates into CCARDLGQDYYEQYF.